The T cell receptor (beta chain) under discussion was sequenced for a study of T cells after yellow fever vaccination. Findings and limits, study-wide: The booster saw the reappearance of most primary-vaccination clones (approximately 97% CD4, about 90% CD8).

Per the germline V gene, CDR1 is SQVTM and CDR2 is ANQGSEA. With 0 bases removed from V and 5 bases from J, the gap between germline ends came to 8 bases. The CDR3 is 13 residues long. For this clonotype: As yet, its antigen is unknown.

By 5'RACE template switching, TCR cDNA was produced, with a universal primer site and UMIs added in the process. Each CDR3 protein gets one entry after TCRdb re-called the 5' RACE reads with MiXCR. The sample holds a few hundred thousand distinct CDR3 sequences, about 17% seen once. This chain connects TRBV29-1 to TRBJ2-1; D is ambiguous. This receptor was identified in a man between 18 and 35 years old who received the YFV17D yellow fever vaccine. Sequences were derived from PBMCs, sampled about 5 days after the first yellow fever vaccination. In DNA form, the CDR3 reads TGCAGCGTTGAAGATCACTCGAACAATGAGCAGTTCTTC. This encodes CSVEDHSNNEQFF.